This T cell receptor beta chain appears in the sequencing data of a study of PD-1 blockade in classical Hodgkin lymphoma. TCRdb's copy holds only in-frame clones and misses some; the assay was immunoSEQ multiplex PCR. The sample comprises tens of thousands of clones, under 95% of which are singletons, and approximately 10% rests with the top ten. The V and J ends lost 0 bases and 1 base, in that order; junction bases with no gene match: 2. Germline CDR1 reads LGHNA; CDR2 reads YNFKEQ. CDR3 length: 15 residues. Findings and limits, study-wide: The study reported lower baseline TCR diversity in newly diagnosed patients than in healthy donors.

In the case of this clone: Its antigen is still unknown.

The time point denotes: cycle 4 day 1 (C4D1), after 5 to 7 weeks of nivolumab. Each patient's relapse followed autologous stem cell transplantation, and brentuximab vedotin exposure varied. The chain uses TRBV4-2 and TRBJ2-7; 8 bases agree with TRBD2. This sample comprised peripheral blood mononuclear cells (PBMCs), obtained before the fourth cycle of nivolumab. This TCR came from a human donor with classical Hodgkin lymphoma. In DNA, the CDR3 is TGTGCCAGCAGCCAAGAAGCGGGGGTTTCCTACGAGCAGTACTTC. This codes for CASSQEAGVSYEQYF.